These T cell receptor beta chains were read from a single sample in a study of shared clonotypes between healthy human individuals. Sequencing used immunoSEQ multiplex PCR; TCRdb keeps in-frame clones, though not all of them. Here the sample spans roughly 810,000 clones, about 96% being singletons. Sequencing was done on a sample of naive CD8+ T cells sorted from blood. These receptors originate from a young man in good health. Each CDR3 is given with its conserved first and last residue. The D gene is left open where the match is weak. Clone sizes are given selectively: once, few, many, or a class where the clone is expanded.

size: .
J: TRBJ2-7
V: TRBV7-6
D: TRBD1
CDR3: CASSSNDRVLSSYEQYF
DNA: TGTGCCAGCAGCTCGAACGACAGGGTCCTGAGCTCCTACGAGCAGTACTTC

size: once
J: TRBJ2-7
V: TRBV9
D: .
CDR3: CASGGDPEQYF
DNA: TGTGCCAGCGGGGGTGATCCCGAGCAGTACTTC

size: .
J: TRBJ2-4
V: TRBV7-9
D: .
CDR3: CASSSESTVYKNIQYF
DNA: TGTGCCAGCAGCTCCGAGTCGACTGTTTACAAAAACATTCAGTACTTC

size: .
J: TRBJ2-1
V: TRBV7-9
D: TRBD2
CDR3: CASSSGAGAHNEQFF
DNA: TGTGCCAGCAGCTCTGGAGCGGGAGCTCACAATGAGCAGTTCTTC

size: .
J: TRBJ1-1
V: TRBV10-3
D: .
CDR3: CAIGRENTEAFF
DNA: TGTGCCATCGGCAGGGAAAACACTGAAGCTTTCTTT

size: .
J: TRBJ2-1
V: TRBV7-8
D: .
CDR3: CASSLRDSRLEQFF
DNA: TGTGCCAGCAGCTTACGGGACTCCCGATTGGAGCAGTTCTTC

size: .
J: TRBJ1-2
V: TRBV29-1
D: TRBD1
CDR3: CSVEGDRYNYGYTF
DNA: TGCAGCGTTGAAGGGGACAGATATAACTATGGCTACACCTTC

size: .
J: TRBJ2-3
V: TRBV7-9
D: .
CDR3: CASSLKGTRDTQYF
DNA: TGTGCCAGCAGCTTAAAGGGGACCAGAGATACGCAGTATTTT

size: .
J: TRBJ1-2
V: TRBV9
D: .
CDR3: CASSPRDGHGYTF
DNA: TGTGCCAGCAGCCCGAGGGACGGCCATGGCTACACCTTC

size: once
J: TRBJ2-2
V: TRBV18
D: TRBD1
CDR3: CASSPIRDRSTTGELFF
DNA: TGTGCCAGCTCACCTATCAGGGACAGATCAACCACCGGGGAGCTGTTTTTT

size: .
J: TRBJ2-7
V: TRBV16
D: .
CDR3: CASSPSRDEQYF
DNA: TGTGCCAGCAGCCCGTCCCGGGACGAGCAGTACTTC

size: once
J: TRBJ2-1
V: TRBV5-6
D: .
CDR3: CASSLEGGQDYNEQFF
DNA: TGTGCCAGCAGCTTGGAGGGTGGGCAAGACTACAATGAGCAGTTCTTC

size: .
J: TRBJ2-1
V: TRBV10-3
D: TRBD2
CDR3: CAISVDSWTSGRADEQFF
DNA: TGTGCCATCAGTGTGGATTCTTGGACTAGCGGGAGGGCCGATGAGCAGTTCTTC

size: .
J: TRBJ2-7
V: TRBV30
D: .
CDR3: CAWSVGVSSYEQYF
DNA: TGTGCCTGGAGTGTTGGGGTGAGCTCCTACGAGCAGTACTTC